A single sample is the source of the 28 T cell receptor beta chains below, sequenced in a study of glioma-infiltrating T cells after dendritic cell vaccination. Only in-frame clones appear in the TCRdb table, and some are missing; sequencing was by immunoSEQ multiplex PCR. The data show 85,000 to 100,000 clones, 81% seen once. Documented time point: after dendritic cell vaccination, including at tumor progression/relapse. The sample in question was blood, obtained after dendritic cell vaccination. These receptors were taken from a human donor with glioblastoma.

This clone came up once. The J gene is TRBJ2-1, the V gene TRBV9; 9 nucleotides match TRBD2. The V and J ends lost 0 bases and 5 bases, in that order; junction bases with no gene match: 12. The CDR3 is 18 amino acids. In germline, CDR1 is SGDLS, CDR2 YYNGEE. The chain's CDR3 is CASSVGPSGAGYDNEQFF. CDR3 nucleotide sequence: TGTGCCAGCAGCGTAGGTCCTAGCGGGGCCGGTTATGACAATGAGCAGTTCTTC.

V gene TRBV2 combines with J gene TRBJ2-5, with TRBD1 identical over 7 bases. The germline V gene encodes CDR1 SNHLY and CDR2 FYNNEI. V lost 4 bases and J lost 4; bases outside the gene matches: 3. The CDR3 spans 13 residues. CDR3 residues: CASSGRGPETQYF. CDR3 nucleotide sequence: TGTGCCAGCAGTGGAAGGGGGCCAGAGACCCAGTACTTC.

This chain connects TRBV19 to TRBJ1-5; D not resolved. This CDR3 contains 15 residues. The germline V and J ends were trimmed by 0 bases and 8 bases, with 14 bases remaining between them. Germline V gives CDR1 LNHDA, CDR2 SQIVND (reference sequence). CDR3 amino acids: CASSIDPEGFKPQHF. The CDR3 DNA reads as TGTGCCAGTAGTATAGATCCTGAGGGCTTTAAGCCCCAGCATTTT.

This clone was picked up one time. The chain has TRBV18 and TRBJ1-4, with 7 nucleotides matching TRBD1. CDR3 length: 14 amino acids. Germline CDR1 and CDR2: KGHSH and LQKENI. V lost 0 bases and J lost 10; bases outside the gene matches: 5. The CDR3 region is CASSPPGQNGKLFF. CDR3 coding DNA: TGTGCCAGCTCACCACCGGGACAGAACGGAAAACTGTTTTTT. Full variable domain (rest looked up from reference TRBV18 and TRBJ1-4): NAGVMQNPRHLVRRRGQEARLRCSPMKGHSHVYWYRQLPEEGLKFMVYLQKENIIDESGMPKERFSAEFPKEGPSILRIQQVVRGDSAAYFCASSPPGQNGKLFFGSGTQLSVL.

CDR3 amino acids: CASSRSGRWETQYF. The CDR3 DNA reads TGTGCCAGCAGTCGGAGCGGGAGATGGGAGACCCAGTACTTC. This chain links TRBV7-2 with TRBJ2-5; TRBD2 matches at 8 bases. After removal of 6 bases from V and 5 bases from J, the junction contained 8 bases not matched to a gene. The CDR3 extends over 14 amino acids. Germline-derived CDR1 and CDR2 are SGHTA and FQGNSA.

This sequence joins TRBV14 and TRBJ2-1, with 8 bases identical to TRBD2. This CDR3 is built from 17 residues. Germline V gene sequence: CDR1 SGHDN, CDR2 FVKESK. J lost 2 bases, V lost 3 bases, and 9 bases had no gene match. The DNA of the CDR3 is TGTGCCAGCAGCCAGATCCCGGGACTAGGAACCTACAATGAGCAGTTCTTC. It encodes CASSQIPGLGTYNEQFF. Using reference TRBV14 and TRBJ2-1 for the parts outside the CDR3, the full variable domain is EAGVTQFPSHSVIEKGQTVTLRCDPISGHDNLYWYRRVMGKEIKFLLHFVKESKQDESGMPNNRFLAERTGGTYSTLKVQPAELEDSGVYFCASSQIPGLGTYNEQFFGPGTRLTVL.

The chain couples TRBV7-2 to TRBJ2-5, with 7 bases that match TRBD2. V dropped 4 bases and J dropped 4; count of bases not matched to a gene: 6. The CDR3 sequence is 14 residues long. Germline V gene lookup returns CDR1 SGHTA and CDR2 FQGNSA. DNA of the CDR3: TGTGCCAGCAGCTATTACACGGGGGGAGAGACCCAGTACTTC. Translation: CASSYYTGGETQYF.

The rearrangement joins TRBV19 to TRBJ1-4, with TRBD1 as a possible D gene (5 bases). The germline V gene encodes CDR1 LNHDA and CDR2 SQIVND (reference sequence). The V gene lost 5 bases and the J gene lost 0 bases, with 16 bases spanning the gap. The CDR3 has 17 residues. The CDR3 DNA reads as TGTGCCAGTAGTTCCACAGGCTACCTTGCAACTAATGAAAAACTGTTTTTT. Amino acids: CASSSTGYLATNEKLFF.

The V and J genes are TRBV28 and TRBJ2-5; possibly TRBD2 for D (6 bases). CDR1 and CDR2 from the germline V gene are MDHEN and SYDVKM. The CDR3 sequence is 14 residues long. V lost 6 bases, J lost 2 bases, and 13 bases lay in between. CDR3 protein: CASSLMGTQETQYF. CDR3 DNA sequence: TGTGCCAGCAGCCTCATGGGGACTCAAGAGACCCAGTACTTC.

This chain connects TRBV7-6 to TRBJ2-7; weak D call: TRBD2 (6 bases). This CDR3 has 13 residues. Trimming left V 1 base short and J 6 bases short, with 10 bases between. CDR1 and CDR2 from the germline V gene are SGHVS and FNYEAQ. The CDR3 loop reads CASSLESRGEQYF. In DNA, the CDR3 is TGTGCCAGCAGCTTAGAGTCGCGGGGCGAGCAGTACTTC. Supplemented by reference TRBV7-6 and TRBJ2-7, the full variable domain reads GAGVSQSPRYKVTKRGQDVALRCDPISGHVSLYWYRQALGQGPEFLTYFNYEAQQDKSGLPNDRFSAERPEGSISTLTIQRTEQRDSAMYRCASSLESRGEQYFGPGTRLTVT.

The chain links TRBV7-9 to TRBJ2-1, with TRBD2 identical over 8 bases. The CDR3 is 12 residues long. CDR1 and CDR2 from the germline V gene are SEHNR and FQNEAQ (reference sequence). V shed 3 bases, J shed 15 bases, and the junction held 7 bases outside the gene matches. The CDR3 bases are TGTGCCAGCAGCTTTATATCGGGAGGGATGTTCTTC. Protein sequence: CASSFISGGMFF.

The CDR3 reads CSVSTRGVYGYTF. For the CDR3, the DNA is TGCAGCGTCTCCACTCGGGGGGTATATGGCTACACCTTC. J is TRBJ1-2 and V is TRBV29-1, with D perhaps TRBD1 (5 bases). The CDR3 sequence is 13 residues long. With 6 bases removed from V and 5 bases from J, the gap between germline ends came to 16 bases. Germline values: CDR1 SQVTM, CDR2 ANQGSEA.

The V call is TRBV15, the J call TRBJ2-5, with a possible D match to TRBD2 (6 bases). CDR3 length: 16 residues. Looked up from germline, CDR1 is LNHNV and CDR2 is YYDKDF (reference sequence). The V end lost 2 bases, the J end lost 2 bases, and 15 bases lay between the germline ends. CDR3 amino acids: CATSRRTNRLQETQYF. The CDR3 DNA reads as TGTGCCACCAGCAGAAGGACTAACCGGTTGCAAGAGACCCAGTACTTC.

In regard to this clone: The same CDR3 arises from other DNA sequences in this sample as well. This rearrangement joins TRBV9 to TRBJ1-1, with no clear D. V shed 0 bases and J shed 2 bases, with 5 bases lying between them. CDR3 size: 13 residues. Germline V gene data show CDR1 as SGDLS and CDR2 as YYNGEE. The CDR3 sequence: CASSVVVNTEAFF. In nucleotides, the CDR3 is TGTGCCAGCAGCGTAGTAGTTAACACTGAAGCTTTCTTT. The whole variable domain, remainder taken from reference TRBV9 and TRBJ1-1, is DSGVTQTPKHLITATGQRVTLRCSPRSGDLSVYWYQQSLDQGLQFLIQYYNGEERAKGNILERFSAQQFPDLHSELNLSSLELGDSALYFCASSVVVNTEAFFGQGTRLTVV.

The V call is TRBV7-9, the J call TRBJ1-1, with 8 bases aligning to TRBD1. Trimming removed 4 bases from V and 11 bases from J; junction bases left unmatched: 6. This CDR3 contains 12 residues. The germline gives CDR1 SEHNR, CDR2 FQNEAQ (reference sequence). CDR3 DNA sequence: TGTGCCAGCAGCTCGGACAGGGCCGGGGCTTTCTTT. It encodes CASSSDRAGAFF.

The genes are TRBV9 and TRBJ2-2, with 12 nucleotides matching TRBD2. V gave up 0 bases and J gave up 3 bases; unmatched junction bases: 6. The CDR3 spans 18 residues. The germline gives CDR1 SGDLS, CDR2 YYNGEE. Written as DNA, the CDR3 is TGTGCCAGCAGCGTAGACCTAGCGGGAGGGCCCGACACCGGGGAGCTGTTTTTT. It specifies CASSVDLAGGPDTGELFF. Complete variable domain (other parts from reference TRBV9 and TRBJ2-2): DSGVTQTPKHLITATGQRVTLRCSPRSGDLSVYWYQQSLDQGLQFLIQYYNGEERAKGNILERFSAQQFPDLHSELNLSSLELGDSALYFCASSVDLAGGPDTGELFFGEGSRLTVL.

In DNA form, the CDR3 reads TGTGCCAGTAGCCAGCCTGGACAGGGCAGGACTAATGAAAAACTGTTTTTT. This translates into CASSQPGQGRTNEKLFF. The V and J genes are TRBV19 and TRBJ1-4, with 8 bases fitting TRBD1. Germline V gene sequence: CDR1 LNHDA, CDR2 SQIVND (reference sequence). The CDR3 contains 17 residues. The V segment lost 6 bases and the J segment 2 bases; nucleotides outside the gene matches: 11.

V gene TRBV11-3 combines with J gene TRBJ2-5, with a weak D call TRBD1 (6 bases). This CDR3 has 16 residues. The germline V and J ends were trimmed by 5 bases and 6 bases, with 22 bases remaining between them. The germline V gene encodes CDR1 SGHNT and CDR2 YENEEA. The CDR3 sequence is CASSRSAGQGLQTQYF. CDR3 sequence (DNA): TGTGCCAGCAGCCGATCAGCAGGGCAGGGGTTGCAGACCCAGTACTTC.

V and J are TRBV18 and TRBJ2-2, with D perhaps matching TRBD2 (6 bases). V dropped 3 bases and J dropped 5 bases, with 13 bases sitting between them. The germline CDR1 and CDR2 sequences are KGHSH and LQKENI. This CDR3 is 15 amino acids long. The CDR3 reads CASSPRGSRTGELFF. The CDR3, as DNA: TGTGCCAGCTCACCCCGGGGGAGTCGTACCGGGGAGCTGTTTTTT.

The rearrangement joins TRBV9 to TRBJ2-5; D unresolved. This CDR3 has 15 residues. Per the germline V gene, CDR1 is SGDLS and CDR2 is YYNGEE. The V and J ends lost 5 bases and 5 bases respectively, with 19 bases between them. CDR3 sequence (DNA): TGTGCCAGCAGTTCCTGGGCCCACCTCCAGGAGACCCAGTACTTC. It translates to CASSSWAHLQETQYF.

J is TRBJ1-2 and V is TRBV2; D perhaps matches TRBD1 (6 bases). Germline CDR1 is SNHLY and CDR2 is FYNNEI. Trimming pared 2 bases from V and 0 bases from J, leaving 7 bases between. This CDR3 has 14 amino acids. This chain's CDR3 is CASSEQGTNYGYTF. CDR3 sequence (DNA): TGTGCCAGCAGTGAACAGGGGACTAACTATGGCTACACCTTC. The whole variable domain, filled in from reference TRBV2 and TRBJ1-2, reads EPEVTQTPSHQVTQMGQEVILRCVPISNHLYFYWYRQILGQKVEFLVSFYNNEISEKSEIFDDQFSVERPDGSNFTLKIRSTKLEDSAMYFCASSEQGTNYGYTFGSGTRLTVV.

V gene TRBV6-5 combines with J gene TRBJ1-5, with TRBD1 matching over 8 bases. The CDR3 runs 16 residues. The V gene's germline CDR1 is MNHEY and CDR2 SVGAGI. The V gene end was trimmed by 4 bases and the J gene end by 3 bases; junction bases not matched to a gene: 8. CDR3 in DNA: TGTGCCAGCAGTTCTAAGTGGACAGGGTTCAATCAGCCCCAGCATTTT. This codes for CASSSKWTGFNQPQHF.

The CDR3 DNA reads as TGTGCCAGCAGCGGAGGCGGGGCAGGAAACACTGAAGCTTTCTTT. This gives the protein CASSGGGAGNTEAFF. The chain recombines TRBV25-1 with TRBJ1-1, with a weak D call TRBD1 (5 bases). V lost 6 bases and J 2 bases, leaving 16 bases between the germline ends. The CDR3 runs to 15 residues. Germline V gene lookup returns CDR1 MGHDK and CDR2 SYGVNS.

The chain couples TRBV6-5 to TRBJ2-1; 14 bases are shared with TRBD2. The CDR3 spans 16 residues. From germline, CDR1 is MNHEY and CDR2 SVGAGI. J gave up 8 bases and V 2 bases, and 5 bases lay outside the gene matches. CDR3 loop: CASSYAGTSGSYEQFF. CDR3 nucleotide sequence: TGTGCCAGCAGTTACGCCGGGACTAGCGGGAGCTATGAGCAGTTCTTC.

V and J are TRBV6-1 and TRBJ2-5; tentative D call: TRBD1 (5 bases). The CDR3 contains 15 residues. The germline V and J ends were trimmed by 10 bases and 2 bases, with 20 bases remaining between them. Germline assignment: CDR1 MNHNS and CDR2 SASEGT. In nucleotides, the CDR3 is TGTGCCACCCTTCCCCCAACAGGAACGCAAGAGACCCAGTACTTC. This translates into CATLPPTGTQETQYF.

This chain links TRBV18 with TRBJ1-1, with TRBD1 matching 8 bases. Trimming took 3 bases from V and 5 from J; bases not matched to a gene: 5. The germline gives CDR1 KGHSH, CDR2 LQKENI. CDR3 length: 14 amino acids. CDR3 sequence reads: CASSPMTGVTEAFF. As DNA, the CDR3 is TGTGCCAGCTCACCCATGACAGGGGTGACTGAAGCTTTCTTT.

CDR3 in DNA: TGTGCCAGCAGTTCGACAGGGACCACAGATACGCAGTATTTT. Amino acid sequence: CASSSTGTTDTQYF. This chain links TRBV28 with TRBJ2-3, with 7 positions matching TRBD1. Germline trimming cut 4 bases from V and 2 bases from J; bases unmatched to any gene: 3. CDR1 and CDR2 (germline): MDHEN, SYDVKM. The CDR3 consists of 14 residues. Filled out from reference TRBV28 and TRBJ2-3, the complete variable domain reads DVKVTQSSRYLVKRTGEKVFLECVQDMDHENMFWYRQDPGLGLRLIYFSYDVKMKEKGDIPEGYSVSREKKERFSLILESASTNQTSMYLCASSSTGTTDTQYFGPGTRLTVL.

The V call is TRBV10-3, the J call TRBJ1-2, with 11 bases matching TRBD1. The germline V gene has CDR1 ENHRY and CDR2 SYGVKD. The CDR3 length is 15 residues. V trimming: 6 bases; J trimming: 8 bases; junction bases outside the gene matches: 11. CDR3 loop: CAISPGRTGGGGYTF. The CDR3 nucleotides read TGTGCCATCAGCCCCGGCCGGACAGGGGGCGGGGGCTACACCTTC.